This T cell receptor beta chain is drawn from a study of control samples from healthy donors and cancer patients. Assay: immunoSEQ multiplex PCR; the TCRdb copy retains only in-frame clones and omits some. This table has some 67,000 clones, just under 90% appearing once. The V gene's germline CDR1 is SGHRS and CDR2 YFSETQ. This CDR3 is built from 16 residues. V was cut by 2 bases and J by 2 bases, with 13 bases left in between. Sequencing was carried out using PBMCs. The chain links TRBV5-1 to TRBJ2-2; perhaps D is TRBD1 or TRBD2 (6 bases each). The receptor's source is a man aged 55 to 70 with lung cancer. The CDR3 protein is CASSLGGTSNTGELFF. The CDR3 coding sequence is TGCGCCAGCAGCTTAGGGGGGACGAGTAACACCGGGGAGCTGTTTTTT. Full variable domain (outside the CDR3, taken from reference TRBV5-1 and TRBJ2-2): KAGVTQTPRYLIKTRGQQVTLSCSPISGHRSVSWYQQTPGQGLQFLFEYFSETQRNKGNFPGRFSGRQFSNSRSEMNVSTLELGDSALYLCASSLGGTSNTGELFFGEGSRLTVL.